This T cell receptor (beta chain) stems from a study of shared clonotypes between healthy human individuals. Study details: The study used three CD4 naive, three CD4 memory, two CD8 naive and one CD8 memory plate per donor. Study results and limitations: Non-shared clonotypes had lower generation probabilities than clonotypes shared by all four sorted-subset donors.

The naive CD8 fraction comprised CD45RO-negative cells positively selected for CCR7 and excluded terminally differentiated effector memory CD45RA+ cells. All donors were Caucasian adults living in Nashville, Tennessee. This CDR3 region has 11 residues. Germline loops: CDR1 SNHLY, CDR2 FYNNEI. V was trimmed by 4 bases and J by 2 bases, leaving 3 bases between them. A word on this clone: Its antigen is unknown. Other DNA sequences in the sample encode the same CDR3.

The assay was carried out at the deep level. Measured with immunoSEQ multiplex PCR; TCRdb has only the in-frame clones, and not every one. This table holds approximately 840,000 clones, roughly 96% found once. The V and J genes are TRBV2 and TRBJ2-7; no clear D gene. The sample taken for sequencing was naive CD8+ T cells sorted from blood. The TCR sequence derives from a man aged 25-45 years in good health. The CDR3 reads CASSGTYEQYF. The CDR3 DNA reads TGTGCCAGCAGTGGGACCTACGAGCAGTACTTC. Variable domain in full (rest from reference TRBV2 and TRBJ2-7): EPEVTQTPSHQVTQMGQEVILRCVPISNHLYFYWYRQILGQKVEFLVSFYNNEISEKSEIFDDQFSVERPDGSNFTLKIRSTKLEDSAMYFCASSGTYEQYFGPGTRLTVT.